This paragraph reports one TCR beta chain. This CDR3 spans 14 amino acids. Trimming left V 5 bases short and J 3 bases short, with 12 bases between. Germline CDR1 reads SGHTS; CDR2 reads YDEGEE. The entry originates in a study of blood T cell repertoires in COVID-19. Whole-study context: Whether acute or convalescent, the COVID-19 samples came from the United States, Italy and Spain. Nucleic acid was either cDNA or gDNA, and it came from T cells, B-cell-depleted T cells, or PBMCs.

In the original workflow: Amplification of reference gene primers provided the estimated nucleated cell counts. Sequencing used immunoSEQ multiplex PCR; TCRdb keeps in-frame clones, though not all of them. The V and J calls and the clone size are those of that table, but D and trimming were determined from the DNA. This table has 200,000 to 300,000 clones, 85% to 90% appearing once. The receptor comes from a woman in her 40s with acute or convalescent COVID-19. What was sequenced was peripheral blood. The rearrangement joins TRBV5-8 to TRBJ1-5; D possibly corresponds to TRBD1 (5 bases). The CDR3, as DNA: TGTGCCAGCAGACAACGACAGCCCAATCAGCCCCAGCATTTT. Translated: CASRQRQPNQPQHF.